Following are 15 T cell receptor beta chains from one sample sequenced in a study of blood T cell repertoires in COVID-19 (dated by TCRdb to about 2020). The library was made by the immunoSEQ multiplex PCR assay. What TCRdb holds here is the immuneACCESS table cut down to in-frame rearrangements. Part of the clones is not present; checked against another copy, under half of the missing clones reflect an unresolved V gene, and the others are unexplained. This sample is represented by a few hundred thousand clones; around 90% of them were singletons. The ten top clones hold around 4.3% of the sample. The specimen was PBMCs or T cells enriched from blood (not recorded which). The origin of the receptors is a woman aged 18-35 years with acute COVID-19.

CDR3 in amino acids: CATFGAGYTF. CDR3 nucleotide sequence: TGTGCCACATTTGGGGCTGGCTACACCTTC. This chain uses TRBV28 with TRBJ1-2; tentative D call: TRBD1 (5 bases). The germline V and J ends were trimmed by 10 bases and 7 bases, with 10 bases remaining between them. Germline lookup yields CDR1 MDHEN and CDR2 SYDVKM. This CDR3 is built from 10 residues.

This clone was seen only once. V usage is TRBV7-2 and J usage is TRBJ1-2, with a possible D match to TRBD1 (6 bases). Germline V CDR1 and CDR2: SGHTA, FQGNSA. The CDR3 loop spans 15 amino acids. V was trimmed by 4 bases and J by 4 bases, leaving 16 bases between them. CDR3 nucleotide sequence: TGTGCCAGCAGCTGGGCAACGGGGGGCGGCTATGGCTACACCTTC. Amino acids: CASSWATGGGYGYTF.

This clone was detected once. The chain carries TRBV6-2 or TRBV6-3 and TRBJ2-2; D unresolved. Germline V gene data show CDR1 as MNHEY and CDR2 as SVGEGT. The CDR3 spans 15 residues. V lost 5 bases and J lost 0, with 10 bases in between. Here the CDR3 reads CASSPSPANTGELFF. The CDR3 DNA follows: TGTGCCAGCAGTCCAAGCCCCGCGAACACCGGGGAGCTGTTTTTT.

This clone was detected once. The chain has TRBV2 and TRBJ1-4; 8 bases line up with TRBD1. V dropped 6 bases and J dropped 8; count of bases not matched to a gene: 14. Germline lookup yields CDR1 SNHLY and CDR2 FYNNEI. This CDR3 spans 16 amino acids. DNA for the CDR3: TGTGCCAGCAGAAGCGCCCGAACAGGGGGTTACGAAAAACTGTTTTTT. Translating gives CASRSARTGGYEKLFF.

CDR3 sequence (DNA): TGTGCCAGCAGTTACTCGGTGGGGGCGGGTTACGAGCAGTACTTC. Residues: CASSYSVGAGYEQYF. V gene TRBV6-6 combines with J gene TRBJ2-7; weak D call: TRBD1 (6 bases). The CDR3 is 15 residues long. The germline V and J ends were trimmed by 0 bases and 4 bases, with 13 bases remaining between them. Per germline, CDR1 MNHNY and CDR2 SVGAGI (reference sequence).

The chain couples TRBV28 to TRBJ2-5; D is possibly TRBD2 (5 bases). V dropped 1 base and J dropped 2 bases, with 20 bases sitting between them. The germline CDR1 and CDR2 sequences are MDHEN and SYDVKM. This CDR3 is built from 18 residues. The CDR3, as DNA: TGTGCCAGCAGTTTATATAAATTTGAAGACTACGGACAAGAGACCCAGTACTTC. Encoded protein: CASSLYKFEDYGQETQYF.

This clone was recorded at least ten times. This chain links TRBV3-1 (or the pseudogene TRBV3-2) with TRBJ2-7, with 9 nucleotides matching TRBD2. Trimming cost V 0 bases and J 5 bases; bases outside gene matches: 5. This CDR3 is built from 15 residues. Germline CDR1 reads LGHDT; CDR2 reads YNNKEL (reference sequence). The chain's CDR3 is CASSQDASGVNEQYF. The CDR3 DNA sequence: TGTGCCAGCAGCCAAGACGCTAGCGGGGTTAACGAGCAGTACTTC.

CDR3 region: CASSLSGTLYEEKLFF. CDR3 in DNA: TGTGCCAGCAGTTTATCGGGCACCCTGTATGAGGAAAAACTGTTTTTT. This chain links TRBV27 with TRBJ1-4; D is ambiguous. This CDR3 comprises 16 residues. Germline values: CDR1 MNHEY, CDR2 SMNVEV (reference sequence). V lost 0 bases and J 8 bases, leaving 16 bases between the germline ends.

This chain connects TRBV28 to TRBJ2-1, with TRBD1 as a possible D gene (5 bases). Germline lookup yields CDR1 MDHEN and CDR2 SYDVKM. The CDR3 totals 17 residues. The V end lost 0 bases, the J end lost 3 bases, and 15 bases lay between the germline ends. CDR3 amino acids: CASSLWSQGDIYNEQFF. CDR3 nucleotides: TGTGCCAGCAGTTTATGGTCCCAAGGGGATATCTACAATGAGCAGTTCTTC.

The genes are TRBV7-9 and TRBJ2-3; 7 bases fit TRBD1. Trimming cost V 6 bases and J 3 bases; bases outside gene matches: 12. CDR3 length: 16 amino acids. Per germline, CDR1 SEHNR and CDR2 FQNEAQ (reference sequence). The CDR3 DNA sequence: TGTGCCAGCAGTTCTCACAGGGGTTGGAGTACAGATACGCAGTATTTT. Protein sequence: CASSSHRGWSTDTQYF.

The rearrangement uses TRBV5-1 and TRBJ2-2; 8 nucleotides agree with TRBD2. The trim removed 0 bases at V and 1 base at J, leaving 5 bases unmatched. From germline, CDR1 is SGHRS and CDR2 YFSETQ. CDR3 length: 17 residues. The CDR3 nucleotides are TGCGCCAGCAGCTTGGCTCTTCTAGCGGGGAACACCGGGGAGCTGTTTTTT. This encodes CASSLALLAGNTGELFF.

As for this clone: The identical CDR3 is also encoded by other nucleotide sequences in the sample. For the CDR3, the DNA is TGTGCCAGCAGCCAGAACACTGAAGCTTTCTTT. Its translation: CASSQNTEAFF. The chain has TRBV28 and TRBJ1-1; no clear D gene. The CDR3 runs to 11 residues. Trimming removed 6 bases from V and 1 base from J, with 3 bases in between. The germline V gene has CDR1 MDHEN and CDR2 SYDVKM. The entire variable domain, with the rest obtained from reference TRBV28 and TRBJ1-1, is as follows: DVKVTQSSRYLVKRTGEKVFLECVQDMDHENMFWYRQDPGLGLRLIYFSYDVKMKEKGDIPEGYSVSREKKERFSLILESASTNQTSMYLCASSQNTEAFFGQGTRLTVV.

V usage is TRBV7-9 and J usage is TRBJ1-5; maybe TRBD1 (5 bases). This CDR3 has 15 residues. Trimming took 5 bases from V and 3 from J, leaving 14 bases between them. Germline V gene data show CDR1 as SEHNR and CDR2 as FQNEAQ (reference sequence). The CDR3 protein is CASSADTYINQPQHF. In nucleotides, the CDR3 is TGTGCCAGCAGCGCGGACACCTATATCAATCAGCCCCAGCATTTT.

This clone occurred once. The chain couples TRBV25-1 to TRBJ1-4; D is possibly TRBD1 (5 bases). Between the trimmed V and J ends, which lost 2 bases and 0 bases, there was a span of 7 bases. The CDR3 totals 15 residues. The germline V gene encodes CDR1 MGHDK and CDR2 SYGVNS. CDR3 residues: CASSEGGATNEKLFF. The DNA for the CDR3 is TGTGCCAGCAGTGAAGGAGGGGCAACTAATGAAAAACTGTTTTTT.

The chain carries TRBV29-1 and TRBJ1-1; a weak D match, TRBD1 (6 bases). The CDR3 extends over 14 amino acids. CDR1 is SQVTM, CDR2 ANQGSEA, per germline. Trimming stripped 2 bases from V and 1 base from J, with 11 bases between. CDR3 protein: CSVEFRTENTEAFF. The CDR3 coding sequence is TGCAGCGTTGAATTTAGGACAGAGAACACTGAAGCTTTCTTT.